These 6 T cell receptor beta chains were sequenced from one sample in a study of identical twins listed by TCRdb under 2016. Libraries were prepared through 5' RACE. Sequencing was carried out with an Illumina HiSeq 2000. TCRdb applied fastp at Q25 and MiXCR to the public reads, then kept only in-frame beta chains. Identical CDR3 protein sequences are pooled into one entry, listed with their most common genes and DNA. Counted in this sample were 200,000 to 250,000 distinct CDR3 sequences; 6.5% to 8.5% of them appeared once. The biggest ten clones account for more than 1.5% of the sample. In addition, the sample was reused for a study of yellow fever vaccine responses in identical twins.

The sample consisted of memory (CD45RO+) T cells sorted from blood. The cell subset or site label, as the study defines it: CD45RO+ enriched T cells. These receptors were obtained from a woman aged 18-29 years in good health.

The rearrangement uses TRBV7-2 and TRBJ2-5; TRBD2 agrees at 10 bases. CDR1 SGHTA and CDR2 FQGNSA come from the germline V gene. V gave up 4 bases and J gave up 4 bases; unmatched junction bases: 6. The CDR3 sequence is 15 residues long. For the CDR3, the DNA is TGTGCCAGCAGCTCCCAGCGGGGGGGCGTAGAGACCCAGTACTTC. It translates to CASSSQRGGVETQYF.

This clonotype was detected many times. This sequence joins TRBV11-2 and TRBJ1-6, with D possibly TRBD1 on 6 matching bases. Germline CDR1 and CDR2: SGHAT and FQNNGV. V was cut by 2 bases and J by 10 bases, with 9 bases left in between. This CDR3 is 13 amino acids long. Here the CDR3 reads CASSLRGGSPLHF. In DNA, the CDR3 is TGTGCCAGCAGCTTACGAGGGGGGTCACCCCTCCACTTT.

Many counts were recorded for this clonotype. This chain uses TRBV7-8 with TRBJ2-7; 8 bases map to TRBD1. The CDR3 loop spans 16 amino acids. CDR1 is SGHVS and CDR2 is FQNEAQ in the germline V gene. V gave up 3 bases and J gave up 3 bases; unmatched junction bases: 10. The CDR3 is CASSFYDPGQDYEQYF. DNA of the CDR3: TGTGCCAGCAGCTTCTACGATCCGGGACAGGACTACGAGCAGTACTTC.

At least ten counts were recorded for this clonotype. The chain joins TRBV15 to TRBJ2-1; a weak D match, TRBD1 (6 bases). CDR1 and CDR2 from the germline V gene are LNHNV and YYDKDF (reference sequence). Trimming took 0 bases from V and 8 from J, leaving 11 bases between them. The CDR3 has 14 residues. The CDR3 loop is CATSRDTGKDEQFF. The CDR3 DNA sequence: TGTGCCACCAGCAGAGATACAGGGAAGGATGAGCAGTTCTTC.

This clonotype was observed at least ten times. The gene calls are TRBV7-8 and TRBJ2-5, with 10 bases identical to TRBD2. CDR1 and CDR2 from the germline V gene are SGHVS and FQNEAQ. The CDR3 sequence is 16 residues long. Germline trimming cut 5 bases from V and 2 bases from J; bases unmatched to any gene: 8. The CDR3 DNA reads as TGTGCCAGCAGCCCAGAACTAGCGGGGTCGCAAGAGACCCAGTACTTC. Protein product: CASSPELAGSQETQYF. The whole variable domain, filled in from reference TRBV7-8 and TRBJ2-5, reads GAGVSQSPRYKVAKRGQDVALRCDPISGHVSLFWYQQALGQGPEFLTYFQNEAQLDKSGLPSDRFFAERPEGSVSTLKIQRTQQEDSAVYLCASSPELAGSQETQYFGPGTRLLVL.

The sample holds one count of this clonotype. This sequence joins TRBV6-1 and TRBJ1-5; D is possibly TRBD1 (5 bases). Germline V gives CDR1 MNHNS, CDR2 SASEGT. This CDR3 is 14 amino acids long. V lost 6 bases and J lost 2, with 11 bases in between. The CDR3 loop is CASSEGRGNQPQHF. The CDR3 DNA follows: TGTGCCAGCAGCGAGGGACGAGGCAATCAGCCCCAGCATTTT.